A single TCR beta chain is shown here with its context. This clonotype has at least ten counts. This clone's antigen is unknown. It has no much larger one-base neighbor in the sample; base qualities were not kept. The data stem from a study of glioma-infiltrating T cells (dated by TCRdb to 2016 to 2017). Some background on the complete study: TCR alpha- and beta-chain repertoires were sequenced from glioma tissue, non-neoplastic brain tissue and matched peripheral blood mononuclear cells. Each tissue-infiltrating repertoire was compared with the same patient's peripheral blood repertoire to measure divergence between tissue and blood T-cell populations. Three low-grade glioma patients, roughly 8 primary glioblastoma patients, and three non-glioma patients who contributed non-neoplastic brain tissue made up the paired cohort. The research as a whole found: Very few CDR3 sequences were shared between tissue and blood, attributed to high CDR3 diversity and limited sampling. Group comparisons were based on small numbers of patients: three non-neoplastic, three low-grade glioma and roughly 8 glioblastoma patients. VJ-independent divergence between tissue and blood was below expectation in non-neoplastic patients but above expectation in all gliomas, especially low-grade gliomas.

At the junction V is shortened by 0 bases and J by 7 bases; bases outside the gene matches: 13. The germline V gene provides CDR1 MNHEY and CDR2 SVGAGI. From cysteine to phenylalanine, the CDR3 is 17 amino acids long. The CDR3 DNA has 51 bases and is translated from base 1. The iRepertoire nested amplicon-rescue multiplex PCR (arm-PCR) platform was used to amplify TCR alpha and beta CDR3 regions from RNA. One-step reverse transcription and amplification used about 100-400 ng of tissue mRNA or PBMC total RNA as input. Following bead purification, Illumina adapters were added through a secondary multiplex PCR, and the libraries were then gel-purified between 200 and 400 bp. The libraries contained internal 6-nucleotide barcodes that were used for demultiplexing. The libraries were sequenced on an Illumina MiSeq using 2x220 or 2x250 nucleotide paired-end reads. In the paper's pipeline: FLASH 1.2.11 was used to merge paired reads, and BWA-MEM then aligned the reads to the GRCh37 human genome before TRA and TRB reads were extracted. V and J assignment used an IMGT-derived reference of cassette sequences and CDR3 motifs that included pseudogenes. Reads were translated in three frames, and productive CDR3s were defined as those with a C...FGXG motif and no stop codons. Unique combinations of V-J cassette pair and CDR3 amino acid sequence were defined as clonotypes. Hamming distance filtering was applied to reads, with thresholds set by the sequence error rate of each sample in mapped regions. TCRdb reprocessed the public reads (quality trimming at Q25 with fastp, clone calling with MiXCR) and kept in-frame beta chains. Identical CDR3 protein sequences are pooled into one entry, listed with their most common genes and DNA. The V and J calls were not made by the authors but by TCRdb's processing. The sample table contains roughly 190,000 distinct CDR3 sequences; only one count was recorded for approximately 30% of them. The ten largest clonotypes hold 20% to 25% of the sample.

The V and J genes are TRBV6-5 and TRBJ2-7; 9 bases in the middle match TRBD1. Sequencing was carried out using glioma tissue, nonneoplastic brain tissue, or PBMCs (not recorded which). The sequence was obtained from a human donor with low-grade glioma or glioblastoma, undergoing nonglioma brain surgery, or in good health (not recorded which). The DNA sequence is as follows: TGTGCCAGCAGTTACTCCGATCCGGGACAGGGCATGTGGGAGCAGTACTTC. Translated, this is CASSYSDPGQGMWEQYF.